This T cell receptor (beta chain) was found in a study of radiotherapy plus CTLA-4 blockade in lung cancer. Patients with chemo-refractory metastatic non-small-cell lung cancer received focal radiation plus CTLA-4 blockade with ipilimumab. As concerns this clone: The antigen remains undetermined.

The germline gives CDR1 SEHNR, CDR2 FQNEAQ (reference sequence). The CDR3 is made up of 11 amino acids. Trimming cost V 5 bases and J 3 bases, with 5 bases left between them. Study results and caveats: In blood, after radiotherapy plus ipilimumab, tumor-derived TCR clones expanded.

Clones were sequenced by immunoSEQ multiplex PCR, and TCRdb holds only the in-frame ones, with some missing. The sample consists of tens of thousands of clones, 75% to 90% of them appearing once. This TCR came from a human donor with non-small cell lung cancer who had a partial response to radiotherapy plus ipilimumab. The chain has TRBV7-9 and TRBJ2-7, with unresolved D. This material consisted of peripheral blood, taken from a patient treated with radiotherapy plus ipilimumab. The CDR3 bases are TGTGCCAGCAGCCACAGCTACGAGCAGTACTTC. Its translation: CASSHSYEQYF.